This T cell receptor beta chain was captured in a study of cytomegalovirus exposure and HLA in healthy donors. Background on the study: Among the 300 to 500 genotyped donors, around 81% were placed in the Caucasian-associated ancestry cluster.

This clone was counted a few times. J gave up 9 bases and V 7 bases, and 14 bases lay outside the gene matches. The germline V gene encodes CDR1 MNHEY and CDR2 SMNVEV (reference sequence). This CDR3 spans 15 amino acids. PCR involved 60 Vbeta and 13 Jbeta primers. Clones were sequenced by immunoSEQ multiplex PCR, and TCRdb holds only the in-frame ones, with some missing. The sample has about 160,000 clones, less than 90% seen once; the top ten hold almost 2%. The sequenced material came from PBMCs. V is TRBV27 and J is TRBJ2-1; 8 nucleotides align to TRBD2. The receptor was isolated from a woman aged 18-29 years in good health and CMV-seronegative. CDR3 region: CASMGPGLGGSEQFF. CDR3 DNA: TGTGCCAGCATGGGACCGGGACTAGGAGGTAGTGAGCAGTTCTTC.